This entry is about one T cell receptor beta chain. The record originates from a study of blood T cell repertoires in COVID-19. Only in-frame clones appear in the TCRdb table, and some are missing; sequencing was by immunoSEQ multiplex PCR. The sample shows approximately 68,000 clones, about 85% of them seen only once. This CDR3 has 13 amino acids. Per germline, CDR1 LNHDA and CDR2 SQIVND (reference sequence). Trimming removed 5 bases from V and 3 bases from J, with 10 bases in between. The chain combines TRBV19 with TRBJ2-5; tentative D call: TRBD1 (6 bases). Sequencing was performed on peripheral blood. This sequence was found in a woman aged 80 or older with active or convalescent COVID-19. CDR3 sequence reads: CASSHHREETQYF. CDR3 coding DNA: TGTGCCAGTAGTCACCACAGGGAAGAGACCCAGTACTTC.